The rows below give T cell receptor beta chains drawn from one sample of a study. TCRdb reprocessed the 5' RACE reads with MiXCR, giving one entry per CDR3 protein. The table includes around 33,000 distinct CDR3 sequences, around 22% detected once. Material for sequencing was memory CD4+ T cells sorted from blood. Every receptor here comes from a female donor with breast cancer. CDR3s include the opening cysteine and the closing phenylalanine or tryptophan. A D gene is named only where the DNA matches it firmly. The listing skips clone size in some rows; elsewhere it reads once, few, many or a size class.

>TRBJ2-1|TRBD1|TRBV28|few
TGTGCCAGCAGTCCCACGGGACAGAGAACCTACAATGAGCAGTTCTTC
CASSPTGQRTYNEQFF
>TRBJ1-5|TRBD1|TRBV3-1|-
TGTGCCAGCACCCAGGGGGGCGGTCAGCCCCAGCATTTT
CASTQGGGQPQHF
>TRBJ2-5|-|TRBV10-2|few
TGCGCCAGCAGTTCATCGGAGAGAATGCATAAAGAGACCCAGTACTTC
CASSSSERMHKETQYF
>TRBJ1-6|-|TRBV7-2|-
TGTGCCAGCAGCTTAGTCCAGCTTAATTCACCCCTCCACTTT
CASSLVQLNSPLHF
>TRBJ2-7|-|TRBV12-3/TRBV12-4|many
TGTGCCAGCAGCCCCGTCCCGTACGAGCAGTACTTC
CASSPVPYEQYF
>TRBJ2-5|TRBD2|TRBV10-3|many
TGTGCCACCCAGCGGGGGGCCGGGGAGACCCAGTACTTC
CATQRGAGETQYF
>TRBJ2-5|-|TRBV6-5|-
TGTGCCAGCAGTCAACAAAGAGAGACCCAGTACTTC
CASSQQRETQYF
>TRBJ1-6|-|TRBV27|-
TGTGCCAGCAGTTTGGGGGTTAGCAATTCACCCCTCCACTTT
CASSLGVSNSPLHF
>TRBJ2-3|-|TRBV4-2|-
TGTGCCAGCAGCCCCGAAGGCCCAGATACGCAGTATTTT
CASSPEGPDTQYF
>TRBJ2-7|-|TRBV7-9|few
TGTGCCAGCAGCTTAGCGGAGTCCTCCTACGAGCAGTACTTC
CASSLAESSYEQYF
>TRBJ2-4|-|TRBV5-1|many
TGCGCCAGCAGCTTGGATGCCAAAAACATTCAGTACTTC
CASSLDAKNIQYF
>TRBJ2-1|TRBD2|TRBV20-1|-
TGCAGTGCTAGGCAGACTAGCGGGGGTTTCAATGAGCAGTTCTTC
CSARQTSGGFNEQFF
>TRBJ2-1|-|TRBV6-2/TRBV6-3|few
TGTGCCAGCAGTTTCCCTTACCGGGACGTCGAAAGCAATGAGCAGTTCTTC
CASSFPYRDVESNEQFF
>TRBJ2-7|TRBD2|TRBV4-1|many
TGCGCCAGCAGCCAGGAGGGCGGGGGTTCCTCCTACGAGCAGTACTTC
CASSQEGGGSSYEQYF
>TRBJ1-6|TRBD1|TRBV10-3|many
TGTGCCATCAGTGGATCCGGGACAGGGGGAGTTTCACCCCTCCACTTT
CAISGSGTGGVSPLHF
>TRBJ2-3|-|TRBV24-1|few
TGTGCCACCAGTGGCGATGGTTTCGGCACAGATACGCAGTATTTT
CATSGDGFGTDTQYF
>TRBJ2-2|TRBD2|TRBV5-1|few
TGCGCCAGCAACACATTAGCGGGAGGGCCCACCGGGGAGCTGTTTTTT
CASNTLAGGPTGELFF
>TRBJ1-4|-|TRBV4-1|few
TGCGCCAGCAGCCAAGAGGGAGATAATGAAAAACTGTTTTTT
CASSQEGDNEKLFF
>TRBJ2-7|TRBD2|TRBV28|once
TGTGCCAGCAGTCCTCGGGGTAGCGGGAACTACGAGCAGTACTTC
CASSPRGSGNYEQYF
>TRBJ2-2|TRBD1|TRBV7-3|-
TGTGCCAGCAACCCAGGGGGACGCGCCGGGGAGCTGTTTTTT
CASNPGGRAGELFF
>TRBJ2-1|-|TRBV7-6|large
TGTGCCACCCAAGGAGTGGACAATGAGCAGTTCTTC
CATQGVDNEQFF
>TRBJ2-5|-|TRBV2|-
TGTGCCAGCAGGGGAGAAGAGACCCAGTACTTC
CASRGEETQYF
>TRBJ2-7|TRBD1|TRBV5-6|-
TGTGCCAGCAGCCGGGACAGGGTTTACGAGCAGTACTTC
CASSRDRVYEQYF
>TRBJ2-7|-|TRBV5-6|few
TGTGCCAGCAGCGGGGACACTACCTACGAGCAGTACTTC
CASSGDTTYEQYF
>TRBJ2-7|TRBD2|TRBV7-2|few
TGTGCCAGCAGCCTAGGGGGGACTAGGACCTACGAGCAGTACTTC
CASSLGGTRTYEQYF
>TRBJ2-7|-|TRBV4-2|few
TGTGCCAGCAGCCAAGGATTGTACACCGCCTCCTACGAGCAGTACTTC
CASSQGLYTASYEQYF
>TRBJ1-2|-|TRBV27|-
TGTGCCAGCAGTGGAGGGGCTGGCTACACCTTC
CASSGGAGYTF
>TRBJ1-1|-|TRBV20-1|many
TGCAGTGCTAGCACGGCAGAAGGGGGGAACACTGAAGCTTTCTTT
CSASTAEGGNTEAFF
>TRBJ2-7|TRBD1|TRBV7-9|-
TGTGCCAGCAGCCACCGACAGGGCGGGACAGGAGAGCAGTACTTC
CASSHRQGGTGEQYF
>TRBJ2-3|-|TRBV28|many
TGTGCCAGCAGCCCATCCAGCTGGGGCACAGATACGCAGTATTTT
CASSPSSWGTDTQYF
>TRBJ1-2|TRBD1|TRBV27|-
TGTGCCAGCAGTTTCAGGGGGGCGGCCTATGGCTACACCTTC
CASSFRGAAYGYTF
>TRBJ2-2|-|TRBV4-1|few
TGCGCCAGCAGCCCCACAGGGCTTCCCGGGGAGCTGTTTTTT
CASSPTGLPGELFF
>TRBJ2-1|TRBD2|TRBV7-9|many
TGTGCCAGCAGGGTGACTAGCGGGGGGAACTACAATGAGCAGTTCTTC
CASRVTSGGNYNEQFF
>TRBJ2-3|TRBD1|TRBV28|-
TGTGCCAGCAGTTTTTTAGGGGGCCCAGATACGCAGTATTTT
CASSFLGGPDTQYF
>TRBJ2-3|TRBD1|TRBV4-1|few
TGCGCCAGCGGGCCCGACAGGGCCGATACGCAGTATTTT
CASGPDRADTQYF
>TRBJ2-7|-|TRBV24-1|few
TGTGCCACCAGTGATTCCGGCAGATCTGGCTCCTACGAGCAGTACTTC
CATSDSGRSGSYEQYF
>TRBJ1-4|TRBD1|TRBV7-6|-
TGTGCCAGCAGTCCTGGGACAGGTGAAAAACTGTTTTTT
CASSPGTGEKLFF
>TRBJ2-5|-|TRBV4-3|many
TGCGCCAGCAGCCAAGGCAGGGCAGTAGAGACCCAGTACTTC
CASSQGRAVETQYF
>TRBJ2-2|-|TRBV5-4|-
TGTGCCAGCAGCTTGGATGGGGCCGGGGAGCTGTTTTTT
CASSLDGAGELFF
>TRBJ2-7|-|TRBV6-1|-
TGTGCCAGCAGCGCTGACTCTACCTACGAGCAGTACTTC
CASSADSTYEQYF
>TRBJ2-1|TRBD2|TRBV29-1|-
TGCAGCGTTCCCACGGGGGGGGGTTTATACAATGAGCAGTTCTTC
CSVPTGGGLYNEQFF
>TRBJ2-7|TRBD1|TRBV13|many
TGTGCCAGCAGCTACCGGACAGGGGGCTACGAGCAGTACTTC
CASSYRTGGYEQYF
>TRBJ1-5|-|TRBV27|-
TGTGCCAGCAGTTTACAGGACCATCAGCCCCAGCATTTT
CASSLQDHQPQHF
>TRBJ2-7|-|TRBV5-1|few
TGCGCCAGCAGCTTGGAACCCGAGGGGGTCTACGAGCAGTACTTC
CASSLEPEGVYEQYF